This T cell receptor (beta chain) was documented in a study of T cells in Graves' hyperthyroidism and ophthalmopathy. Using RNA transcripts as the source, TCR beta CDR3 regions were amplified. The primer set for the first-round RT-PCR of the TCR CDR3 was HTBI. MiXCR, run by TCRdb on the multiplex PCR reads, gives a single entry per CDR3 protein. There are 550,000 to 850,000 distinct CDR3 sequences in the sample; around 19% occur only once, and roughly 17% lies in the top ten. The V gene's germline CDR1 is MNHEY and CDR2 SMNVEV (reference sequence). V lost 6 bases and J lost 6, with 21 bases in between. The CDR3 is 16 residues long.

This TCR was sampled from a woman between 50 and 59 years old with Graves' hyperthyroidism that later progressed to Graves' ophthalmopathy. The chain joins TRBV27 to TRBJ1-5; tentative D call: TRBD1 (5 bases). Sequencing was carried out using blood. This CDR3 is CASSLHQPVGAQPQHF. The DNA of the CDR3 is TGTGCCAGCAGCCTTCACCAACCCGTCGGGGCTCAGCCCCAGCATTTT.